What follows is one T cell receptor (beta chain) and its context. The antigen remains unidentified. These data originate in a study of cytomegalovirus exposure and HLA in healthy donors. Study outcomes and limitations: When analyzed later, a missense DCLRE1C variant was found to be linked to TCR beta V- and J-gene trimming. Later analysis placed DRB1 highest and HLA-C lowest in TCR association rates, which differed by HLA locus. In a later analysis, compared with equally common non-associated chains, HLA-associated beta chains were more expanded. An ancestry cluster, one associated with Asian ancestry, reportedly showed fewer N-insertions than the 666-donor mean in a later analysis.

Trimming removed 6 bases from V and 7 bases from J; junction bases left unmatched: 10. Per the germline V gene, CDR1 is LNHDA and CDR2 is SQIVND (reference sequence). This CDR3 has 15 amino acids. It was with 60 Vbeta and 13 Jbeta primers that the PCR ran. Produced via immunoSEQ multiplex PCR; TCRdb's table is partial and in-frame only. This table holds about 200,000 clones. The origin of this receptor is a man aged 30 to 45 in good health and CMV-seronegative. The gene calls are TRBV19 and TRBJ1-5; the match to TRBD1 covers 9 bases. Sequencing was done on a sample of PBMCs. DNA for the CDR3: TGTGCCAGTAGCCCCGGACAGGGGAATTGGCAGCCCCAGCATTTT. Translation gives CASSPGQGNWQPQHF.